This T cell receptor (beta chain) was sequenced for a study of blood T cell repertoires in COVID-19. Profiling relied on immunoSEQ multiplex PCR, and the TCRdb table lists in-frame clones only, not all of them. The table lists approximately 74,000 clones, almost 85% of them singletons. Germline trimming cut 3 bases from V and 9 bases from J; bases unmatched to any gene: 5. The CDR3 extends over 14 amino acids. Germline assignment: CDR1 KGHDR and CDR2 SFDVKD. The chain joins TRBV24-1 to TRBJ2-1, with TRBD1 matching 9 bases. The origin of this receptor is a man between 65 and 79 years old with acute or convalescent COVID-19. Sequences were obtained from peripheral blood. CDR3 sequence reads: CATSDPTGGPEQFF. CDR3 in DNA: TGTGCCACCAGTGATCCGACAGGGGGGCCTGAGCAGTTCTTC.